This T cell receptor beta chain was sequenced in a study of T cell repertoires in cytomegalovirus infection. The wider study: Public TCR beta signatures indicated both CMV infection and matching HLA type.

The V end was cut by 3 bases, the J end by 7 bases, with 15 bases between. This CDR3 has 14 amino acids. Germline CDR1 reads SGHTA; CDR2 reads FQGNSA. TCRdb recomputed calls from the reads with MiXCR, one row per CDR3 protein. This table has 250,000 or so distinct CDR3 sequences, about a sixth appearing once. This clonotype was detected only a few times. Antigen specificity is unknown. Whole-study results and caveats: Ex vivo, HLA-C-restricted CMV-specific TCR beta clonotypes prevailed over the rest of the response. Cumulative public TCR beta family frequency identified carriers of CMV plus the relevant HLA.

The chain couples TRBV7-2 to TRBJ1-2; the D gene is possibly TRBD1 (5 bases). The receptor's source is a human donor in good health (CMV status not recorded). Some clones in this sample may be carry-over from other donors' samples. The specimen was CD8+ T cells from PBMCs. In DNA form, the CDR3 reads TGTGCCAGCAGCTTTAGTTCAGGGCCGAGTGGCTACACCTTC. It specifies CASSFSSGPSGYTF.